What follows is one TCR beta chain and its context. V was pared by 6 bases and J by 0 bases, with 17 bases between. The V gene's germline CDR1 is LNHDA and CDR2 SQIVND (reference sequence). The CDR3 covers 16 residues. This sample stems from a study of blood T cell repertoires in COVID-19. Study overall: COVID-19 samples collected from the United States, Italy and Spain covered acute and convalescent phases. Sources were T cells, B-cell-depleted T cells, or PBMCs; the material itself was cDNA or gDNA.

Study processing details: Using reference gene primer amplification, nucleated cell counts were estimated. The protocol was immunoSEQ multiplex PCR, while the TCRdb copy is restricted to in-frame clones and leaves out a portion. V, J and clone size derive from that table, while D and trimming were established from the DNA sequence. The sample shows some 70,000 clones, roughly 83% of them seen only once. This TCR was sampled from a man of 80 years or more with acute or convalescent COVID-19. Material for sequencing was peripheral blood. V usage is TRBV19 and J usage is TRBJ1-1; tentatively, D is TRBD1 (5 bases). In DNA form, the CDR3 reads TGTGCCAGTAGAGAGGATCAGGGAGGAATGAACACTGAAGCTTTCTTT. Amino acid sequence: CASREDQGGMNTEAFF.